This T cell receptor beta chain comes out of a study of blood T cell repertoires in COVID-19. Study background: Collection of acute and convalescent COVID-19 samples took place in the United States, Italy and Spain. Sample material is recorded as cDNA or gDNA derived from T cells, B-cell-depleted T cells, or PBMCs.

Per the original data handling: Amplified reference gene primers provided the basis for estimating nucleated cell counts. The method was immunoSEQ multiplex PCR; TCRdb's version includes in-frame clones alone and lacks a portion of them. That table furnishes V, J and clone size, whereas the DNA furnished D and trimming. The top ten clones hold around 4.6% of a sample with 40,000 to 50,000 clones, 70% to 90% of them seen once. The CDR3 has 14 residues. The germline gives CDR1 MDHEN, CDR2 SYDVKM. J was trimmed by 6 bases and V by 1 base; bases with no gene match: 4. This rearrangement joins TRBV28 to TRBJ2-7; 9 positions agree with TRBD1. Sequencing input: peripheral blood. The source is a human donor in a cohort sampled during active COVID-19. The CDR3 loop reads CASSLYGTGLEQYF. CDR3 DNA sequence: TGTGCCAGCAGTTTATATGGGACAGGGCTCGAGCAGTACTTC.